The 10 T cell receptor beta chains in this list originate from one sample, sequenced in a study of low-dose radiotherapy and immunotherapy resistance in tumors. Primers targeting TRAV and TRBV primed first-strand cDNA, covering alpha and beta chains. The PCR that amplified TCRs ran for roughly 20 cycles, relying on a constant-region primer and a V-primer adapter. TCRdb re-derived calls from the reads in MiXCR, one entry per CDR3 protein. The table shows 7,500 to 9,500 distinct CDR3 sequences, with around 63% occurring only once. Receptor source: a human donor with advanced metastatic prostate, ovarian, gallbladder or colorectal cancer (not recorded which). This table probably holds off-target reads from a library built for another chain.

The gene calls are TRBV27 and TRBJ2-3; the D gene could be TRBD1 or TRBD2 (5 bases each). CDR1 and CDR2 from the germline V gene are MNHEY and SMNVEV (reference sequence). This CDR3 comprises 18 residues. V was cut by 2 bases and J by 3 bases, with 21 bases left in between. The CDR3 sequence is CASSLLAGSIRGTDTQYF. As DNA, the CDR3 is TGTGCCAGCAGTTTACTCGCGGGTTCGATTAGGGGAACAGATACGCAGTATTTT.

The chain carries TRBV2 and TRBJ2-1; D remains unclear. Trimming removed 0 bases from V and 1 base from J, with 10 bases in between. The CDR3 spans 16 residues. In germline, CDR1 is SNHLY, CDR2 FYNNEI. The chain's CDR3 is CASSEAPYGSYNEQFF. The CDR3 DNA reads TGTGCCAGCAGTGAAGCGCCCTATGGATCCTACAATGAGCAGTTCTTC.

The V and J genes are TRBV29-1 and TRBJ1-1; D ambiguous. Deletions cut 6 bases from V and 3 bases from J, with 14 bases between. Germline V lookup: CDR1 SQVTM, CDR2 ANQGSEA. The CDR3 has 13 amino acids. The CDR3 DNA sequence: TGCAGCGTAGCATCCGGGCAGGACACTGAAGCTTTCTTT. Its protein product is CSVASGQDTEAFF.

The chain employs TRBV5-1 and TRBJ1-4; unclear D gene. The CDR3 spans 14 residues. The V gene's germline CDR1 is SGHRS and CDR2 YFSETQ. The V gene lost 7 bases and the J gene lost 5 bases, with 15 bases spanning the gap. The CDR3 protein is CASRNPGANEKLFF. DNA for the CDR3: TGCGCCAGCCGTAACCCGGGCGCCAATGAAAAACTGTTTTTT.

The chain links TRBV23-1 to TRBJ2-2; D ambiguous. TRBV23-1 is designated an ORF whose function remains uncertain. Deletions cut 7 bases from V and 4 bases from J, with 10 bases between. This CDR3 contains 13 residues. This CDR3 is CASTGRGTGELFF. In DNA, the CDR3 is TGCGCCAGCACCGGGCGCGGCACCGGGGAGCTGTTTTTT.

A single count supports this clonotype. The V and J genes are TRBV2 and TRBJ2-6, with 12 bases matching TRBD1. This CDR3 has 17 residues. The trim removed 6 bases at V and 0 bases at J, leaving 3 bases unmatched. Per the germline V gene, CDR1 is SNHLY and CDR2 is FYNNEI. The chain's CDR3 is CASRGQGAVSGANVLTF. CDR3 coding DNA: TGTGCCAGCAGGGGACAGGGGGCTGTCTCTGGGGCCAACGTCCTGACTTTC. Full variable domain (remainder filled in from reference TRBV2 and TRBJ2-6): EPEVTQTPSHQVTQMGQEVILRCVPISNHLYFYWYRQILGQKVEFLVSFYNNEISEKSEIFDDQFSVERPDGSNFTLKIRSTKLEDSAMYFCASRGQGAVSGANVLTFGAGSRLTVL.

The chain is built from TRBV5-1 and TRBJ1-1, with unresolved D. In germline, CDR1 is SGHRS, CDR2 YFSETQ. Trimming took off 1 base at V and 3 bases at J, with 7 bases between the two ends. The CDR3 contains 13 residues. CDR3 nucleotide sequence: TGCGCCAGCAGCTTGAGGGCGGACACTGAAGCTTTCTTT. Its translation is CASSLRADTEAFF.

This clonotype was seen just once. This chain joins TRBV5-1 and TRBJ2-1; possible D gene TRBD2, 5 bases. V gave up 5 bases and J gave up 0 bases, with 18 bases separating them. CDR1 and CDR2 (germline): SGHRS, YFSETQ. The CDR3 runs 17 residues. CDR3 loop: CASRLAPTGSSYNEQFF. Written as DNA, the CDR3 is TGCGCCAGCAGGCTGGCCCCAACTGGGAGCTCCTACAATGAGCAGTTCTTC.

The V and J genes are TRBV14 and TRBJ2-4, with D possibly TRBD2 on 6 matching bases. CDR1 is SGHDN, CDR2 FVKESK, per germline. The CDR3 consists of 13 residues. The V and J ends lost 8 bases and 3 bases respectively, with 11 bases between them. The DNA for the CDR3 is TGTGCCAGCCGTTTGGGGGGCAAAAACATTCAGTACTTC. Residues: CASRLGGKNIQYF.

The chain links TRBV12-3 or TRBV12-4 to TRBJ2-1, with 7 bases that match TRBD2. The CDR3 is 15 amino acids. V dropped 6 bases and J dropped 5; count of bases not matched to a gene: 10. Here the CDR3 DNA reads TGTGCCAGCAGCTTCGGGGGGAGGGCCAACAATGAGCAGTTCTTC. This gives the protein CASSFGGRANNEQFF.